These T cell receptor beta chains were read from a single sample in a study of T cells in Graves' hyperthyroidism and ophthalmopathy. TCRdb called the multiplex PCR reads again in MiXCR, with one record for every CDR3 protein. Of some 510,000 distinct CDR3 sequences listed, just over 45% are singletons. The sequenced material came from peripheral blood or thyroid tissue (not recorded which). All receptors come from a woman in her late teens or twenties with Graves' hyperthyroidism. The CDR3 runs from the conserved cysteine through the conserved F or W. Each record gives: V gene, CDR3 protein.

v_gene: TRBV7-8; CDR3aa: CASSPRPGDGNQPQHF
v_gene: TRBV25-1; CDR3aa: CASSEDGDRETYNPPLHF
v_gene: TRBV29-1; CDR3aa: CSVSVTPTHEQYF
v_gene: TRBV2; CDR3aa: CASRETSGRTGELFF
v_gene: TRBV10-3; CDR3aa: CAISVQGASSAEAFF
v_gene: TRBV20-1; CDR3aa: CSASLTGPGQPQHF
v_gene: TRBV7-9; CDR3aa: CASSLNRRNTEAYF
v_gene: TRBV10-3; CDR3aa: CAISETGGGSNQPQHF
v_gene: TRBV24-1; CDR3aa: CATSDTNDQDEHF
v_gene: TRBV19; CDR3aa: CASSILGTWNTEAFF
v_gene: TRBV10-3; CDR3aa: CATSIEERGGYTF